This record looks at one T cell receptor beta chain sequence and its context. No antigen is known for it. This sample stems from a study of Ad26.COV2.S vaccination and SARS-CoV-2 variants. The study's findings and limits: The breadth of spike-specific CD8+ and CD4+ T cell responses after vaccination was reportedly substantial. TCR breadth and depth estimates may have understated total T cell responses.

The germline CDR1 and CDR2 sequences are MNHEY and SVGAGI. The CDR3 contains 12 residues. Deletions cut 6 bases from V and 6 bases from J, with 11 bases between. Using immunoSEQ multiplex PCR, the repertoire was profiled, and TCRdb retains in-frame clones only, with some absent. The repertoire holds approximately 350,000 clones, roughly 85% seen once, with approximately 7.8% in the top ten. Indicated treatment: 15 to 20 received Ad26.COV2.S at low or high dose, single or two shots; several received placebo; per-sample allocation not given. Material that was analyzed had been drawn on day 63 after the first vaccine or placebo injection. This adult donor, from Boston, was 18-55 years old.

The rearrangement links TRBV6-5 to TRBJ1-1; possibly TRBD1 for D (5 bases). The specimen comprised peripheral blood, sampled in a trial of Ad26.COV2.S vaccine versus placebo. The sequence derives from a person between 18 and 65 years old who received the Ad26.COV2.S COVID-19 vaccine or a placebo. The CDR3 DNA follows: TGTGCCAGCAGATACGGGGGTTCTGAAGCTTTCTTT. Translating gives CASRYGGSEAFF.